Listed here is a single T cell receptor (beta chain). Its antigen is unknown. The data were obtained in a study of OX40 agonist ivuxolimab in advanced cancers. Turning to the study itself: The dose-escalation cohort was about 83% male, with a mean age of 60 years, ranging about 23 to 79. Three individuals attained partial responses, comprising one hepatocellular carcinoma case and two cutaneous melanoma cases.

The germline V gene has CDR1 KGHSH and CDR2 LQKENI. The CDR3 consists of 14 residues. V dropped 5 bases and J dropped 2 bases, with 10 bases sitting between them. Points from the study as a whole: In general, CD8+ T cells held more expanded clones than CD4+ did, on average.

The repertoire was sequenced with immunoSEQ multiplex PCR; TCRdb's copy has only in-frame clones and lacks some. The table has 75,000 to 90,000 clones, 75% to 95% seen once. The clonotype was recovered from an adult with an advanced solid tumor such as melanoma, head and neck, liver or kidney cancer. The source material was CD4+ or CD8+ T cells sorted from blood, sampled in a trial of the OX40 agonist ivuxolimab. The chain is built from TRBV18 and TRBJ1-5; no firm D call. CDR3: CASSGESGNQPQHF. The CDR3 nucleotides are TGTGCCAGCTCAGGCGAGAGTGGCAATCAGCCCCAGCATTTT.